The sequence of this TCR beta chain was determined in a study of shared clonotypes between healthy human individuals. Per sorted-subset replicate PCR, input was around 200 ng DNA, representing 30,000 to 35,000 T cell genomes. Produced via immunoSEQ multiplex PCR; TCRdb's table is partial and in-frame only. Of about 1 million clones listed, more than 60% were seen once; the top ten hold over 1.3%. Findings and limits, study-wide: Incomplete sequencing of sorted subsets was indicated by rarefaction despite large depth.

V lost 2 bases and J 9 bases, leaving 27 bases between the germline ends. The CDR3 covers 18 residues. Germline lookup yields CDR1 SGDLS and CDR2 YYNGEE. A remark on this clone: The antigen is not known.

Material for sequencing was memory CD4+ T cells sorted from blood. Subset reported: CD45RA-negative fraction. The receptor was isolated from a man younger than 30 in good health. The chain combines TRBV9 with TRBJ2-1; possible D gene TRBD2, 7 bases. The CDR3 is CASSVASGAGVLVSEQFF. CDR3 sequence (DNA): TGTGCCAGCAGCGTTGCGTCAGGGGCGGGAGTGTTGGTCAGTGAGCAGTTCTTC.